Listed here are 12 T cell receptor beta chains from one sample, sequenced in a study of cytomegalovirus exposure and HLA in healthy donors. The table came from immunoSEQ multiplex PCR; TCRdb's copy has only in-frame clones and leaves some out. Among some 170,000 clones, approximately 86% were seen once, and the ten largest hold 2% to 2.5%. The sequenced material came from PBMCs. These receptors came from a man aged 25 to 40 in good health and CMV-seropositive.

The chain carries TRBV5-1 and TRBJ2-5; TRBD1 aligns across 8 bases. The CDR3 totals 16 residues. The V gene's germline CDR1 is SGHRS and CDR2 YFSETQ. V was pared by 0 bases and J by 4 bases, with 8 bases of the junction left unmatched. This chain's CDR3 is CASSLENRGSGETQYF. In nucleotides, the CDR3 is TGCGCCAGCAGCTTGGAGAACAGGGGGAGCGGAGAGACCCAGTACTTC.

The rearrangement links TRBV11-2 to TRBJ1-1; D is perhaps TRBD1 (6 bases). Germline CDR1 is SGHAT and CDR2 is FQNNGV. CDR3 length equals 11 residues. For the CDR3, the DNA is TGTGCTTCGGGGGGGGCCACTGAAGCTTTCTTT. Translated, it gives CASGGATEAFF.

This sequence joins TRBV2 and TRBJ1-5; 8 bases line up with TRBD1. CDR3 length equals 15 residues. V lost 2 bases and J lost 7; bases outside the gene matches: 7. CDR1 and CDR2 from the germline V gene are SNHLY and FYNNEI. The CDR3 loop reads CASSELAGGGQPQHF. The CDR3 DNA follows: TGTGCCAGCAGTGAATTAGCAGGGGGCGGGCAGCCCCAGCATTTT.

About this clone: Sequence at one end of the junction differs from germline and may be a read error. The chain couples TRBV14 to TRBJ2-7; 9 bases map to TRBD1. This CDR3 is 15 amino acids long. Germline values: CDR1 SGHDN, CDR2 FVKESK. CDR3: CASSEEPRTGDEQYF. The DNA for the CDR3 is TGTGCCAGCAGCGAAGAGCCCCGGACAGGGGACGAGCAGTACTTC.

The CDR3 reads CASSSWTGAPLFF. The DNA for the CDR3 is TGTGCCAGCAGCTCCTGGACAGGGGCCCCTCTGTTCTTC. The chain recombines TRBV11-3 with TRBJ2-1; 9 positions match TRBD1. The CDR3 is 13 residues long. Germline CDR1 SGHNT, CDR2 YENEEA. The junction had 10 bases not matched to a gene; V was cut back by 4 bases and J by 15 bases.

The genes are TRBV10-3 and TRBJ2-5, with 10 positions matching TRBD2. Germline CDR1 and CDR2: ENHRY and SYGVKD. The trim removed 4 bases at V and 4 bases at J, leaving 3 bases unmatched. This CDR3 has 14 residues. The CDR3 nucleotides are TGTGCCATCAGTGCCGGGACTAGCGTAGAGACCCAGTACTTC. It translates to CAISAGTSVETQYF.

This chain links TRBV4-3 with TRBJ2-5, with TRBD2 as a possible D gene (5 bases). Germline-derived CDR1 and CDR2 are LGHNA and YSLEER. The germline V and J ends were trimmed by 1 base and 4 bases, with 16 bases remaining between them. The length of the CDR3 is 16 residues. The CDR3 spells CASSQVYGVGSETQYF. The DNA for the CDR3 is TGCGCCAGCAGCCAAGTATACGGGGTCGGGTCAGAGACCCAGTACTTC.

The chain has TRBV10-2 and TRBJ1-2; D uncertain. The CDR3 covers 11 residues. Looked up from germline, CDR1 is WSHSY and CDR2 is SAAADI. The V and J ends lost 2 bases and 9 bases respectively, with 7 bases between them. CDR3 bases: TGCGCCAGCAGTGAGGAGGGTAGCTACACCTTC. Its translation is CASSEEGSYTF.

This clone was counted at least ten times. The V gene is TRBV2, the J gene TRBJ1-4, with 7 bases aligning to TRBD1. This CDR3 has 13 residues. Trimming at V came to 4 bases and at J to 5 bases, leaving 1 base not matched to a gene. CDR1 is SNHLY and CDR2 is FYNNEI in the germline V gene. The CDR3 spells CASSVRGNEKLFF. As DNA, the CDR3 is TGTGCCAGCAGTGTCAGGGGGAATGAAAAACTGTTTTTT.

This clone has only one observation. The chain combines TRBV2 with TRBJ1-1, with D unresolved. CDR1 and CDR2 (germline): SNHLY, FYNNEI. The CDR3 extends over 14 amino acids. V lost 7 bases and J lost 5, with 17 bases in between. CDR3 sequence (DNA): TGTGCCAGCACAGGTCAAACCCCTGGGACTGAAGCTTTCTTT. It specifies CASTGQTPGTEAFF. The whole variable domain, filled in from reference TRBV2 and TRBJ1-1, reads EPEVTQTPSHQVTQMGQEVILRCVPISNHLYFYWYRQILGQKVEFLVSFYNNEISEKSEIFDDQFSVERPDGSNFTLKIRSTKLEDSAMYFCASTGQTPGTEAFFGQGTRLTVV.

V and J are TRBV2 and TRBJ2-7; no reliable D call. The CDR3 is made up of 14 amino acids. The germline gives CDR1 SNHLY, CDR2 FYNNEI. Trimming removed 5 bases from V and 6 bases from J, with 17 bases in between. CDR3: CASSFPLPPGEQYF. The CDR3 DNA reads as TGTGCCAGCAGTTTCCCACTTCCTCCTGGCGAGCAGTACTTC.

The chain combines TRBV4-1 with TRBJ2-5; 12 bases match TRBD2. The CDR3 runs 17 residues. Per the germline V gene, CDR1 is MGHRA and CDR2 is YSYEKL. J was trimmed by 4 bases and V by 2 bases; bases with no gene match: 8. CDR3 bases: TGCGCCAGCAGCCAAAGGCCTAGCGGGGGGGTGGGAGAGACCCAGTACTTC. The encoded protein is CASSQRPSGGVGETQYF.